These 5 T cell receptor beta chains share one sample of origin, sequenced in a study of shared clonotypes between healthy human individuals. The table came from immunoSEQ multiplex PCR; TCRdb's copy has only in-frame clones and leaves some out. The sample contains about 1 million clones, about 76% of which appear only once. Source material: memory CD4+ T cells sorted from blood. The subset here: CD45RA-negative fraction. Receptors were obtained from a man aged 18 to 35 in good health.

The J gene is TRBJ2-7, the V gene TRBV29-1; D assignment may be TRBD1 or TRBD2 (5 bases each). The CDR3 is made up of 15 amino acids. V shed 0 bases and J shed 7 bases, with 19 bases lying between them. CDR1 SQVTM and CDR2 ANQGSEA come from the germline V gene. The CDR3 loop is CSVEDPRTGRGEQYF. The CDR3 bases are TGCAGCGTTGAAGATCCCCGGACGGGACGTGGGGAGCAGTACTTC.

This chain links TRBV7-3 with TRBJ2-3; 7 bases fit TRBD1. This CDR3 has 14 amino acids. CDR1 SGHTA and CDR2 FQGTGA come from the germline V gene. V lost 7 bases and J lost 1; bases outside the gene matches: 5. CDR3 coding DNA: TGTGCCAGCACGACAGGGCTACGCACAGATACGCAGTATTTT. It yields the protein CASTTGLRTDTQYF.

The V call is TRBV7-9, the J call TRBJ2-7; a weak D match, TRBD1 (6 bases). This CDR3 is built from 12 residues. V gave up 2 bases and J gave up 6 bases, with 8 bases separating them. Germline V CDR1 and CDR2: SEHNR, FQNEAQ (reference sequence). The CDR3 bases are TGTGCCAGCAGCTTACAGGGGAGCGAGCAGTACTTC. It codes for CASSLQGSEQYF. The whole variable domain, filled in from reference TRBV7-9 and TRBJ2-7, reads DTGVSQNPRHKITKRGQNVTFRCDPISEHNRLYWYRQTLGQGPEFLTYFQNEAQLEKSRLLSDRFSAERPKGSFSTLEIQRTEQGDSAMYLCASSLQGSEQYFGPGTRLTVT.

A few counts support this clone. J is TRBJ2-1 and V is TRBV4-1; 12 positions agree with TRBD2. Germline CDR1 is MGHRA and CDR2 is YSYEKL. Germline trimming cut 1 base from V and 8 bases from J; bases unmatched to any gene: 9. This CDR3 spans 17 amino acids. The CDR3 region is CASSQVQYPSGRDEQFF. The CDR3 DNA is TGCGCCAGCAGCCAAGTGCAGTATCCTAGCGGGAGGGATGAGCAGTTCTTC.

With regard to this clone: Additional DNA sequences in this sample encode the identical CDR3. The rearrangement joins TRBV6-5 to TRBJ2-3; D not certain. Trimming removed 5 bases from V and 6 bases from J, with 6 bases in between. CDR1 and CDR2 (germline): MNHEY, SVGAGI. The CDR3 totals 11 residues. The CDR3 sequence is CASSTRDTQYF. The CDR3 DNA reads TGTGCCAGCAGTACCCGCGATACGCAGTATTTT.